Following are 18 T cell receptor beta chains from one sample sequenced in a study of neurological immune-mediated disorders. A single record per CDR3 protein comes from TCRdb applying MiXCR to the 5' RACE reads. The top ten clones hold around 1.3% of a sample with tens of thousands of distinct CDR3 sequences, 10% to 15% of them seen once. Specimen: PBMCs. The receptors originated from a female donor in good health.

Comment on this clonotype: One junction end does not reproduce the germline sequence, and a read error may be involved. The chain recombines TRBV7-9 with TRBJ2-7; D may correspond to TRBD1 or TRBD2 (6 bases each). Germline V gene lookup returns CDR1 SEHNR and CDR2 FQNEAQ (reference sequence). The CDR3 is made up of 13 amino acids. DNA of the CDR3: TGTGCCAGCAGCTTACAAAGGGGGGACGAGCGGTACTTT. Its protein is CASSLQRGDERYF.

This clonotype was counted at least ten times. This chain links TRBV12-3 or TRBV12-4 with TRBJ1-2; 9 positions agree with TRBD1. CDR3 length equals 18 residues. Trimming removed 3 bases from V and 4 bases from J; junction bases left unmatched: 15. In nucleotides, the CDR3 is TGTGCCAGCAGTTTTACCGGGACAGGGTTCAGGAAAGTCTATGGCTACACCTTC. Translated, it gives CASSFTGTGFRKVYGYTF.

This clonotype was seen at least ten times. The chain uses TRBV12-3 or TRBV12-4 and TRBJ2-1, with a tentative D call TRBD2 (7 bases). The V and J ends lost 7 bases and 7 bases respectively, with 20 bases between them. The CDR3 loop spans 15 amino acids. The chain's CDR3 is CASIRGDKGGNEQFF. For the CDR3, the DNA is TGTGCCAGCATCCGGGGCGATAAGGGGGGGAATGAGCAGTTCTTC.

The chain has TRBV20-1 and TRBJ2-3, with 9 positions matching TRBD2. Germline V gene sequence: CDR1 DFQATT, CDR2 SNEGSKA (reference sequence). V was clipped by 5 bases and J by 2 bases; unmatched bases: 11. This CDR3 has 16 amino acids. The CDR3 bases are TGCAGTGCTCCCACGGGGAGCGGGGGGCACACAGATACGCAGTATTTT. This translates into CSAPTGSGGHTDTQYF.

Notes on this clonotype: A clone one base away is much larger, so this may be a read error. The chain combines TRBV7-3 with TRBJ2-3, with D hard to call. V lost 5 bases and J 6 bases, leaving 9 bases between the germline ends. Germline V CDR1 and CDR2: SGHTA, FQGTGA. This CDR3 is 12 amino acids long. The CDR3 nucleotides read TGTGCCAGCAGCCACGGTTCGGATACGCAGTATTTT. This codes for CASSHGSDTQYF.

This clonotype was seen repeatedly, ten times or more. The gene calls are TRBV18 and TRBJ2-7; D is possibly TRBD1 (5 bases). From germline, CDR1 is KGHSH and CDR2 LQKENI. The ends were cut back, 3 bases at V and 5 bases at J, with 11 bases in the middle. The CDR3 loop spans 13 amino acids. The CDR3 loop reads CASSPVAGNEQYF. CDR3 in DNA: TGTGCCAGCTCACCTGTGGCAGGGAACGAGCAGTACTTC. Based on the CDR3 plus reference TRBV18 and TRBJ2-7, the full variable domain is NAGVMQNPRHLVRRRGQEARLRCSPMKGHSHVYWYRQLPEEGLKFMVYLQKENIIDESGMPKERFSAEFPKEGPSILRIQQVVRGDSAAYFCASSPVAGNEQYFGPGTRLTVT.

The chain links TRBV5-1 to TRBJ1-3, with D perhaps matching TRBD1 (5 bases). Per the germline V gene, CDR1 is SGHRS and CDR2 is YFSETQ. The CDR3 sequence is 16 residues long. V was clipped by 0 bases and J by 2 bases, with 12 bases between them. CDR3 sequence: CASSLECRGTGNTIYF. The DNA for the CDR3 is TGCGCCAGCAGCTTGGAGTGCCGGGGGACTGGAAACACCATATATTTT.

This clonotype was detected ten times or more. The rearrangement joins TRBV18 to TRBJ2-1; D not resolved. Per the germline V gene, CDR1 is KGHSH and CDR2 is LQKENI. Trimming removed 0 bases at V and 4 bases at J, with 13 bases between. The CDR3 consists of 16 residues. CDR3 nucleotides: TGTGCCAGCTCACCACCGAATCTTCGCCGATACAATGAGCAGTTCTTC. Translating it yields CASSPPNLRRYNEQFF.

Comment on this clonotype: An end of the junction does not agree with germline; a read error may underlie this. The gene calls are TRBV5-1 and TRBJ1-6; D not resolved. Germline CDR1 is SGHRS and CDR2 is YFSETQ. This CDR3 is 14 amino acids long. This CDR3 is CASSVSDGNSPLHF. CDR3 coding DNA: TGTGCCAGCAGCGTTTCAGACGGCAATTCACCCCTCCACTTT. The variable domain in full, completed from reference TRBV5-1 and TRBJ1-6, reads KAGVTQTPRYLIKTRGQQVTLSCSPISGHRSVSWYQQTPGQGLQFLFEYFSETQRNKGNFPGRFSGRQFSNSRSEMNVSTLELGDSALYLCASSVSDGNSPLHFGNGTRLTVT.

Ten or more counts support this clonotype. The chain couples TRBV12-3 or TRBV12-4 to TRBJ2-5, with 14 bases lining up with TRBD2. The CDR3 sequence is 16 residues long. The trim removed 6 bases at V and 4 bases at J, leaving 7 bases unmatched. The CDR3 nucleotides read TGTGCCAGCAGGGGGACTAGCGGGAGTGGCCTAGAGACCCAGTACTTC. Its protein product is CASRGTSGSGLETQYF.

The chain links TRBV25-1 to TRBJ1-2; D perhaps matches TRBD1 (5 bases). The CDR3 covers 17 residues. CDR1 and CDR2 from the germline V gene are MGHDK and SYGVNS. The V end lost 9 bases, the J end lost 4 bases, and 27 bases lay between the germline ends. CDR3 loop: CASKAPEGDRLVYGYTF. The CDR3 nucleotides read TGTGCCAGTAAAGCTCCAGAAGGGGACCGTTTGGTCTATGGCTACACCTTC.

This clonotype was seen many times. V and J are TRBV12-3 or TRBV12-4 and TRBJ2-1, with 8 bases fitting TRBD2. V gave up 6 bases and J gave up 0 bases; unmatched junction bases: 7. The CDR3 totals 16 residues. The chain's CDR3 is CASSQSGRGSYNEQFF. The DNA of the CDR3 is TGTGCCAGCAGCCAGAGCGGGAGAGGCTCCTACAATGAGCAGTTCTTC.

This clonotype was counted at least ten times. The genes are TRBV5-1 and TRBJ2-3; tentative D call: TRBD2 (7 bases). The CDR3 sequence is 15 residues long. Deletions cut 4 bases from V and 2 bases from J, with 14 bases between. The V gene's germline CDR1 is SGHRS and CDR2 YFSETQ. Written as DNA, the CDR3 is TGCGCCAGCAGCGGGGGGGGCCAAATCACAGATACGCAGTATTTT. It is translated as CASSGGGQITDTQYF.

This clonotype was counted between two and nine times. This may arise from a read error, as a much more abundant clone is one base away. The rearrangement uses TRBV3-1 and TRBJ2-7, with D possibly TRBD1 on 5 matching bases. Germline V gene sequence: CDR1 LGHDT, CDR2 YNNKEL (reference sequence). This CDR3 is built from 13 residues. V shed 4 bases and J shed 7 bases, with 14 bases lying between them. This chain's CDR3 is CASSRKGVGEQYF. In DNA, the CDR3 is TGTGCCAGCAGCCGCAAAGGGGTTGGGGAGCAGTACTTC.

This clonotype has at least ten counts. V and J are TRBV5-1 and TRBJ2-1; no reliable D call. The CDR3 contains 14 residues. In germline, CDR1 is SGHRS, CDR2 YFSETQ. V was cut by 4 bases and J by 4 bases, with 12 bases left in between. CDR3 DNA sequence: TGCGCCAGCAGCCTTGGCACCGAGTACAATGAGCAGTTCTTC. Translation: CASSLGTEYNEQFF.

This clonotype showed up just once. V usage is TRBV3-1 and J usage is TRBJ1-5; 9 nucleotides agree with TRBD1. V dropped 6 bases and J dropped 4; count of bases not matched to a gene: 13. The CDR3 runs to 17 residues. CDR1 and CDR2 from the germline V gene are LGHDT and YNNKEL (reference sequence). CDR3 bases: TGTGCCAGCAGACCCACTAACAGGGGGCCTAGTAATCAGCCCCAGCATTTT. It yields the protein CASRPTNRGPSNQPQHF.

This clonotype was counted at least ten times. V and J are TRBV20-1 and TRBJ2-3; D not certain. Trimming removed 0 bases at V and 0 bases at J, with 7 bases between. The CDR3 covers 14 residues. Germline CDR1 reads DFQATT; CDR2 reads SNEGSKA (reference sequence). DNA of the CDR3: TGCAGTGCTAGAGATTGGCTGAGCACAGATACGCAGTATTTT. It specifies CSARDWLSTDTQYF.

V usage is TRBV11-3 and J usage is TRBJ2-1; the D is unclear. V gave up 1 base and J gave up 6 bases, with 7 bases separating them. Germline V CDR1 and CDR2: SGHNT, YENEEA. This CDR3 comprises 13 residues. The CDR3 coding sequence is TGTGCCAGCAGCTTAGGACTCTCCAATGAGCAGTTCTTC. Its protein is CASSLGLSNEQFF.